Below, one T cell receptor beta chain is given with its context. No cognate antigen has been identified for it. No much larger clonotype is one base removed from it; base qualities were not supplied. Libraries were made using 5' RACE. Sequencing used an Illumina HiSeq 2500. A second PCR of roughly 6 to 11 cycles was run with a J-beta primer mix and a sample-barcoded 5' primer. A template-switch 5' adaptor carrying 12 random nucleotides introduced a unique molecular identifier onto each TCR beta cDNA molecule. Each sample yielded at least 2.5 million CDR3-containing paired-end reads. The Mint cDNA synthesis kit, primed by a TRBC-specific oligonucleotide, was used to synthesize first-strand cDNA from all RNA. All cDNA was treated with uracil-DNA glycosylase and then went through a first 18-cycle PCR with the universal primers M1SS and BC2_uni_R. The study's own analysis went as follows. For normalization, 1 million high-quality reads, each with a distinct molecular identifier, were randomly selected from each sample. Reads sharing molecular identifiers were discarded rather than binned into consensus sequences. MiTCR, with a Q25 quality threshold and the strictest error-elimination algorithm, was used for CDR3 identification, clonotype clustering and error correction. A nonparametric unseen species model using Euler transformation provided a lower-bound estimate of total TCR beta diversity. The public reads were quality trimmed at Q25 with fastp and then assembled into clones with MiXCR by TCRdb, keeping productive beta chains. Each entry is one CDR3 protein sequence, shown with its most common DNA and genes. In this record, the V and J calls reflect TCRdb's handling and not the investigators' own analysis. For this sample the table gives hundreds of thousands of distinct CDR3 sequences, of which 20% to 25% were detected only once. The top ten constitute 3.5% to 4% of the sample.

The roughly 39 donors, aged about 6 to 100 years, were systemically healthy Caucasian individuals from Russia. Approximately 10 milliliters of peripheral blood were collected from each donor into EDTA-treated Vacutainer tubes. Ficoll-Paque density-gradient centrifugation was used to isolate PBMCs, with at least 7 million per sample. Total RNA was extracted from PBMCs with Trizol reagent, with at least 5.5 micrograms obtained per sample. For every donor, flow cytometry on a PBMC aliquot measured the percentage of naive CD45RAhigh/CD27high T cells. These data are taken from a study of blood T cells in healthy people across ages (dated by TCRdb to about 2015). For context, the study as a whole: In model experiments, roughly one uniquely barcoded TCR beta cDNA molecule per two T cells was captured by template switching. To track age-related changes in TCR beta repertoire diversity, the study relied on deep sequencing normalized with unique cDNA molecular identifiers. The donors were divided into four age groups: young (average around 16 years), middle-aged (about 39), aged (approximately 59) and long-lived (82). To avoid experimental bias, donors of different ages were randomly spread across the sequencing lanes. Using the same blood draw, the study looked at two additional independent replicas of 1 million unique cDNA reads for two donors, one aged 18 to 30 and the other aged 80 or older. Beyond this particular receptor, the publication reports: The percentage of naive T cells measured by flow cytometry correlated strongly with observed TCR beta diversity. As age increased, observed TCR beta diversity per million T cells dropped in a roughly linear way, and a significant reduction was already evident by age 40. Because the CMV infection status of the donors was unknown, age-related changes in expanded clonotypes may potentially have been confounded. Compared with the aged group, more naive CD4+ T cells, fewer expanded clones and increased TCR diversity were shown by the long-lived group, suggesting age selection. Total diversity estimates from one million sequenced T cells were considered lower bounds and underestimates. Since profiling was done on bulk unsorted PBMCs, naive and antigen-experienced compartments could not be conclusively compared.

After removal of 8 bases from V and 9 bases from J, the junction retains 7 bases not matched to a gene. Counted from cysteine to phenylalanine, this CDR3 has 13 amino acids. Only the CDR3 DNA is retained, 39 bases long and in frame from the first base. This receptor was identified in a man between 65 and 85 years old in good health. What was sequenced was blood. The V and J segments used are TRBV12-3 or TRBV12-4 and TRBJ2-3, with 11 bases in between that match TRBD2. The CDR3 corresponds to CASHSGRAATQYF. The nucleotide sequence is given as TGTGCCAGCCATAGCGGGAGGGCCGCCACGCAGTATTTT.